This entry describes one TCR beta chain. What it binds is not known. This CDR3 is 14 amino acids long. The data were taken from a study of T cells expressing NK-cell markers. About the study: It was from sorted CD3+CD56+NKG2C+, CD3+CD56+NKG2C- and CD3+CD56-NKG2C+ T cells that TCR beta repertoires came.

5'RACE template switching built TCR beta cDNA with unique molecular identifiers. TCRdb reanalyzed the 5' RACE reads and collapses them to one entry per CDR3 protein, without DNA. This sample's table reports about 110,000 distinct CDR3 sequences. Broader study findings: The study found dominant NKG2C+ clonotypes at roughly 1.0-7.5% of CD8+ T cells in roughly six donors. The CD3+CD56-NKG2C+ fraction of four donors was likewise dominated by these clonotypes.

The TCR comes from a woman aged 18 to 75 in good health. The chain recombines TRBV12-3 or TRBV12-4 with TRBJ2-2; TCRdb picks TRBD1, but there is no DNA to check that call. The sequenced material came from blood T cells: a sorted CD56 or NKG2C T cell subset, CD4+ or CD8+ T cells, or bulk PBMC T cells (not recorded which). The chain's CDR3 is CASSPGGAVRELFF.